Shown below are 30 T cell receptor beta chains from a single sample sequenced in a study of blood T cell repertoires in COVID-19. This table comes from immunoSEQ multiplex PCR, and its TCRdb copy is limited to in-frame clones, with some not included. This sample has roughly 40,000 clones; roughly 92% occur once, and the top ten carry about a tenth. Specimen: peripheral blood. The receptors originated from a middle-aged man with active COVID-19.

The chain is built from TRBV9 and TRBJ2-7; the D gene is possibly TRBD1 (5 bases). Between the trimmed V and J ends, which lost 0 bases and 7 bases, there was a span of 17 bases. The CDR3 consists of 15 residues. Germline V gene lookup returns CDR1 SGDLS and CDR2 YYNGEE. CDR3 nucleotide sequence: TGTGCCAGCAGCGTAGGCGCAGGGATGGAAGGGGAGCAGTACTTC. Encoded protein: CASSVGAGMEGEQYF.

Regarding this clone: The same CDR3 arises from other DNA sequences in this sample as well. The V call is TRBV28, the J call TRBJ2-1, with D possibly TRBD2 on 5 matching bases. The germline V gene encodes CDR1 MDHEN and CDR2 SYDVKM. The CDR3 has 13 residues. The V end was cut by 6 bases, the J end by 0 bases, with 6 bases between. CDR3 sequence: CASRGSSYNEQFF. DNA for the CDR3: TGTGCCAGCAGAGGGAGCTCCTACAATGAGCAGTTCTTC.

The genes are TRBV5-1 and TRBJ2-5; 9 positions agree with TRBD2. The CDR3 sequence is 15 residues long. V gave up 5 bases and J gave up 5 bases; unmatched junction bases: 10. The germline CDR1 and CDR2 sequences are SGHRS and YFSETQ. CDR3 sequence reads: CASSPTSGGRETQYF. In nucleotides, the CDR3 is TGCGCCAGCAGTCCGACTAGCGGAGGTCGGGAGACCCAGTACTTC.

V and J are TRBV28 and TRBJ2-7, with D perhaps matching TRBD2 (5 bases). The CDR3 extends over 13 amino acids. Germline V gene sequence: CDR1 MDHEN, CDR2 SYDVKM. Deletions cut 7 bases from V and 8 bases from J, with 18 bases between. CDR3: CASNMDGKWKQYF. The CDR3 nucleotides are TGTGCCAGCAACATGGACGGGAAGTGGAAGCAGTACTTC. Using reference TRBV28 and TRBJ2-7 for the parts outside the CDR3, the full variable domain is DVKVTQSSRYLVKRTGEKVFLECVQDMDHENMFWYRQDPGLGLRLIYFSYDVKMKEKGDIPEGYSVSREKKERFSLILESASTNQTSMYLCASNMDGKWKQYFGPGTRLTVT.

V and J are TRBV27 and TRBJ2-2, with 8 bases lining up with TRBD2. The CDR3 sequence is 16 residues long. Germline V gives CDR1 MNHEY, CDR2 SMNVEV (reference sequence). The V gene end was trimmed by 3 bases and the J gene end by 1 base; junction bases not matched to a gene: 4. CDR3 loop: CASSLSGTRNTGELFF. CDR3 DNA: TGTGCCAGCAGTTTGTCCGGGACTAGGAACACCGGGGAGCTGTTTTTT.

The chain is built from TRBV7-9 and TRBJ2-3, with a possible D match to TRBD2 (6 bases). The CDR3 contains 17 residues. Germline CDR1 is SEHNR and CDR2 is FQNEAQ (reference sequence). Trimming shortened V by 3 bases and J by 4 bases, and 20 bases separated the two germline ends. The CDR3 protein is CASSLGGLPLGADTQYF. The CDR3 bases are TGTGCCAGCAGCTTGGGTGGACTACCTCTGGGGGCAGATACGCAGTATTTT.

The gene calls are TRBV3-1 (or the pseudogene TRBV3-2) and TRBJ2-1; 11 bases are shared with TRBD2. Per the germline V gene, CDR1 is LGHDT and CDR2 is YNNKEL (reference sequence). The junction had 8 bases not matched to a gene; V was cut back by 4 bases and J by 3 bases. CDR3 length: 17 residues. In DNA form, the CDR3 reads TGTGCCAGCAGCCGGAAACTGACTAGCGGGATCTACAATGAGCAGTTCTTC. This translates into CASSRKLTSGIYNEQFF.

The rearrangement uses TRBV6-1 and TRBJ2-1; 7 nucleotides agree with TRBD1. V shed 3 bases, J shed 7 bases, and the junction held 9 bases outside the gene matches. Germline CDR1 reads MNHNS; CDR2 reads SASEGT. The CDR3 is 15 amino acids. CDR3 in DNA: TGTGCCAGCAGTGATTCCGGGACAGTCCCTAATGAGCAGTTCTTC. Its translation is CASSDSGTVPNEQFF.

V gene TRBV28 combines with J gene TRBJ2-1; 11 bases agree with TRBD2. The germline V gene has CDR1 MDHEN and CDR2 SYDVKM. This CDR3 is 15 amino acids long. V lost 2 bases to trimming and J lost 6 bases; unmatched junction nucleotides: 3. The CDR3 loop reads CASSLELAGVNEQFF. The CDR3 DNA reads TGTGCCAGCAGTTTAGAACTAGCGGGAGTCAATGAGCAGTTCTTC.

The V and J genes are TRBV30 and TRBJ2-7, with 12 bases fitting TRBD2. CDR3 length: 15 residues. The V segment lost 2 bases and the J segment 4 bases; nucleotides outside the gene matches: 6. Per the germline V gene, CDR1 is GTSNPN and CDR2 is SVGIG (reference sequence). CDR3 amino acids: CAWSWASGRAYEQYF. CDR3 nucleotides: TGTGCCTGGAGTTGGGCTAGCGGGAGGGCTTACGAGCAGTACTTC.

This chain connects TRBV2 to TRBJ2-2, with D possibly being TRBD1 (5 bases). The CDR3 runs to 15 residues. V was pared by 3 bases and J by 5 bases, with 13 bases between. CDR1 is SNHLY and CDR2 is FYNNEI in the germline V gene. The CDR3 DNA reads as TGTGCCAGCAGTGAGTCTGGGGCAAAAACCGGGGAGCTGTTTTTT. Protein product: CASSESGAKTGELFF.

This clone is categorized as medium-sized. The V call is TRBV3-1 (or the pseudogene TRBV3-2), the J call TRBJ2-1; TRBD1 aligns across 7 bases. The V segment lost 2 bases and the J segment 8 bases; nucleotides outside the gene matches: 6. Germline CDR1 LGHDT, CDR2 YNNKEL (reference sequence). The CDR3 is 14 amino acids. The chain's CDR3 is CASSQRRGLDEQFF. DNA of the CDR3: TGTGCCAGCAGCCAAAGAAGGGGGCTAGATGAGCAGTTCTTC.

V gene TRBV7-9 combines with J gene TRBJ2-3; D might be TRBD1 (6 bases). The CDR3 has 15 residues. The germline gives CDR1 SEHNR, CDR2 FQNEAQ (reference sequence). V dropped 3 bases and J dropped 0 bases, with 10 bases sitting between them. CDR3 DNA: TGTGCCAGCAGCTTTGGACAGACTAGCACAGATACGCAGTATTTT. Amino acid sequence: CASSFGQTSTDTQYF.

The chain is built from TRBV28 and TRBJ2-2; 9 nucleotides match TRBD1. The trim removed 8 bases at V and 5 bases at J, leaving 6 bases unmatched. The germline CDR1 and CDR2 sequences are MDHEN and SYDVKM. The CDR3 has 14 amino acids. CDR3 nucleotides: TGTGCCAGCTCTGGGACAGGGTCGACCGGGGAGCTGTTTTTT. This codes for CASSGTGSTGELFF.

The chain combines TRBV28 with TRBJ1-6; D unresolved. The CDR3 covers 16 residues. The germline CDR1 and CDR2 sequences are MDHEN and SYDVKM. V was pared by 10 bases and J by 7 bases, with 23 bases between. CDR3 bases: TGTGCCACCATCAGGACTGATTGGCTGGGAAATTCACCCCTCCACTTT. Its translation is CATIRTDWLGNSPLHF.

This chain connects TRBV7-3 to TRBJ1-1; 8 bases are shared with TRBD1. The V and J ends lost 5 bases and 8 bases, in that order; junction bases with no gene match: 7. This CDR3 spans 13 amino acids. Germline CDR1 reads SGHTA; CDR2 reads FQGTGA. CDR3 protein: CASSPRDRWEAFF. The DNA of the CDR3 is TGTGCCAGCAGCCCCCGGGACAGGTGGGAAGCTTTCTTT.

The genes are TRBV12-3 or TRBV12-4 and TRBJ2-1; TRBD2 might be the D (5 bases). This CDR3 is 13 amino acids long. V lost 7 bases and J lost 5, with 12 bases in between. The CDR3 sequence: CASTPRRDNEQFF. The CDR3 DNA sequence: TGTGCCAGCACCCCGCGGCGGGACAATGAGCAGTTCTTC.

This chain connects TRBV7-8 to TRBJ1-1; 10 bases map to TRBD1. V shed 3 bases and J 3 bases; nucleotides not matched to a gene: 10. This CDR3 region has 17 residues. The germline CDR1 and CDR2 sequences are SGHVS and FQNEAQ. CDR3 protein: CASSFDRDRGRDTEAFF. The CDR3 nucleotides read TGTGCCAGCAGCTTCGACCGGGACAGGGGAAGGGACACTGAAGCTTTCTTT.

The V gene is TRBV28, the J gene TRBJ2-5; 10 positions agree with TRBD1. CDR1 and CDR2 from the germline V gene are MDHEN and SYDVKM. V gave up 4 bases and J gave up 5 bases; unmatched junction bases: 16. This CDR3 comprises 18 residues. CDR3 bases: TGTGCCAGCAGTTCTCGCAGGTCCGGGACAGGGGCTGGTGAGACCCAGTACTTC. This gives the protein CASSSRRSGTGAGETQYF.

The chain recombines TRBV5-1 with TRBJ2-1, with TRBD2 matching 8 bases. Losses at the gene ends were 6 bases for V and 1 base for J; bases not matched to a gene: 21. The CDR3 extends over 20 amino acids. Germline CDR1 is SGHRS and CDR2 is YFSETQ. The CDR3 DNA sequence: TGCGCCAGCACCCCTTTTTTACTGCGGGGGGATATTCCATCCTACAATGAGCAGTTCTTC. It codes for CASTPFLLRGDIPSYNEQFF.

V gene TRBV5-6 combines with J gene TRBJ2-7; tentative D call: TRBD1 (6 bases). V shed 4 bases and J shed 8 bases, with 16 bases lying between them. Germline V CDR1 and CDR2: SGHDT, YYEEEE. The CDR3 extends over 13 amino acids. In DNA form, the CDR3 reads TGTGCCAGCAGCACCGGGCAGGGGCGACAGCAGTACTTC. Encoded protein: CASSTGQGRQQYF.

The chain joins TRBV29-1 to TRBJ2-3; D is unclear. Trimming took off 6 bases at V and 1 base at J, with 14 bases between the two ends. CDR1 is SQVTM, CDR2 ANQGSEA, per germline. The CDR3 extends over 14 amino acids. CDR3 sequence (DNA): TGCAGCGTAGCACGCAGACTCGGCACAGATACGCAGTATTTT. It yields the protein CSVARRLGTDTQYF.

The table lists this clone with a count of one. At one end, the junction sequence differs from germline, possibly due to a read error. This chain joins TRBV7-6 and TRBJ2-7; 9 bases line up with TRBD2. The germline V gene has CDR1 SGHVS and CDR2 FNYEAQ. This CDR3 contains 14 residues. The CDR3 DNA reads TGTGCCAGCAGCCTAGCGGGGTCGGGATTCGAGCAGTACTTC. Protein product: CASSLAGSGFEQYF.

The V gene is TRBV5-1, the J gene TRBJ2-7; 8 bases match TRBD2. The V gene's germline CDR1 is SGHRS and CDR2 YFSETQ. Unmatched junction bases numbered 9, after V lost 0 bases and J lost 4 bases. The CDR3 is 16 amino acids. The CDR3 loop reads CASSLVQAGVVYEQYF. The CDR3 nucleotides are TGCGCCAGCAGCTTGGTACAAGCGGGAGTTGTGTACGAGCAGTACTTC. Combining the CDR3 with reference TRBV5-1 and TRBJ2-7 gives the whole variable domain KAGVTQTPRYLIKTRGQQVTLSCSPISGHRSVSWYQQTPGQGLQFLFEYFSETQRNKGNFPGRFSGRQFSNSRSEMNVSTLELGDSALYLCASSLVQAGVVYEQYFGPGTRLTVT.

This clone was counted a few times. The chain recombines TRBV5-1 with TRBJ1-2; 8 bases fit TRBD1. The CDR3 runs to 16 residues. CDR1 is SGHRS, CDR2 YFSETQ, per germline. V trimming: 0 bases; J trimming: 6 bases; junction bases outside the gene matches: 10. CDR3 DNA sequence: TGCGCCAGCAGCTTGGAAGGGGGGACAGGCGAAGATGGCTACACCTTC. This codes for CASSLEGGTGEDGYTF.

CDR3 amino acids: CASRARVSNQPQHF. As DNA, the CDR3 is TGTGCCAGCAGGGCCAGGGTTAGCAATCAGCCCCAGCATTTT. The chain is built from TRBV2 and TRBJ1-5; tentative D call: TRBD1 (5 bases). Trimming shortened V by 6 bases and J by 0 bases, and 9 bases separated the two germline ends. This CDR3 contains 14 residues. Germline loops: CDR1 SNHLY, CDR2 FYNNEI.

V is TRBV19 and J is TRBJ1-6; weak D call: TRBD1 (6 bases). The CDR3 covers 15 residues. Germline loops: CDR1 LNHDA, CDR2 SQIVND (reference sequence). V lost 3 bases and J lost 14, with 20 bases in between. CDR3 in amino acids: CASSMRTASGWALHF. The DNA of the CDR3 is TGTGCCAGTAGTATGAGGACAGCTAGTGGTTGGGCCCTCCACTTT.

The chain employs TRBV18 and TRBJ1-1; 8 nucleotides match TRBD1. The CDR3 contains 14 residues. V trimming: 3 bases; J trimming: 4 bases; junction bases outside the gene matches: 4. From germline, CDR1 is KGHSH and CDR2 LQKENI. CDR3: CASSPDRDGTEAFF. Written as DNA, the CDR3 is TGTGCCAGCTCACCGGACAGGGACGGCACTGAAGCTTTCTTT.

The rearrangement joins TRBV28 to TRBJ2-3, with 7 bases identical to TRBD1. V was pared by 4 bases and J by 2 bases, with 3 bases of the junction left unmatched. This CDR3 has 14 amino acids. Germline-derived CDR1 and CDR2 are MDHEN and SYDVKM. The CDR3, as DNA: TGTGCCAGCAGTTCGACAGGGTACACAGATACGCAGTATTTT. Encoded protein: CASSSTGYTDTQYF.

The chain couples TRBV28 to TRBJ1-2, with 9 bases that match TRBD1. V shed 7 bases, J shed 6 bases, and the junction held 6 bases outside the gene matches. The CDR3 is 13 residues long. The V gene's germline CDR1 is MDHEN and CDR2 SYDVKM. This chain's CDR3 is CASTGQGRDGYTF. The CDR3 bases are TGTGCCAGCACCGGACAGGGGCGCGATGGCTACACCTTC.